The 3 T cell receptor beta chains below were found in one sample sequenced in a study of blood T cell repertoires in COVID-19. Method: immunoSEQ multiplex PCR; TCRdb's copy keeps in-frame clones and lacks some. The data show about 110,000 clones, more than 80% seen once. The source material was peripheral blood. These receptors came from a woman between 55 and 75 years old with COVID-19, enrolled during active disease.

The gene calls are TRBV3-1 (or the pseudogene TRBV3-2) and TRBJ1-1; D may be TRBD1 (5 bases). CDR3 length: 11 amino acids. The V gene lost 3 bases and the J gene lost 7 bases, with 6 bases spanning the gap. CDR1 is LGHDT, CDR2 YNNKEL, per germline (reference sequence). The CDR3 region is CASSHDSEAFF. DNA for the CDR3: TGTGCCAGCAGCCACGACAGTGAAGCTTTCTTT.

The chain links TRBV2 to TRBJ1-6; D is undetermined. Germline loops: CDR1 SNHLY, CDR2 FYNNEI. The V end was cut by 6 bases, the J end by 10 bases, with 19 bases between. The CDR3 is 15 residues long. CDR3 DNA: TGTGCCAGCAGCGAGACGACTTTCCCCCGATCACCCCTCCACTTT. Encoded protein: CASSETTFPRSPLHF.

The chain uses TRBV3-1 (or the pseudogene TRBV3-2) and TRBJ1-1, with a tentative D call TRBD1 (6 bases). The germline gives CDR1 LGHDT, CDR2 YNNKEL (reference sequence). Trimming left V 5 bases short and J 1 base short, with 14 bases between. There are 15 residues in the CDR3. In DNA form, the CDR3 reads TGTGCCAGCAGCTTTTATGGGGGCCCGAACACTGAAGCTTTCTTT. Translated: CASSFYGGPNTEAFF.